This T cell receptor (beta chain) was identified in a study of T-cell memory formation after mild COVID-19. On this clonotype itself: Its target is not known.

TCRalpha and TCRbeta libraries used 5'RACE with constant-segment primers and UMIs. A single record per CDR3 protein comes from TCRdb applying MiXCR to the 5' RACE reads. Among nearly 200,000 distinct CDR3 sequences listed, 15% to 20% were seen once. Per the germline V gene, CDR1 is MNHEY and CDR2 is SVGEGT. V lost 0 bases and J 7 bases, leaving 19 bases between the germline ends. The CDR3 is 16 amino acids. Study results and limitations: Shrinking CD4+ clones resided mostly in CM and EM, and CD8+ ones in EMRA. A second wave expanding day 15 to 37 was CD4+-biased; contracting clones were balanced.

Sequencing was carried out using PBMCs or a T cell subset sorted from them (not recorded which). The rearrangement uses TRBV6-2 or TRBV6-3 and TRBJ2-7, with D maybe TRBD1 (6 bases). This sequence was found in an adult woman who had mild COVID-19 (a few samples of this study predate the infection). Cell type and time point are not known. In DNA form, the CDR3 reads TGTGCCAGCAGTTACTCGGACAGCTTGGGGCTAAGGGAGCAGTACTTC. As protein: CASSYSDSLGLREQYF.